One sample yielded the 18 T cell receptor beta chains listed below, sequenced in a study of CD8+ T cells in alopecia areata. The sorting of pooled cutaneous lymph node cells relied on CD4, CD8alpha, NKG2D, NKG2ACE and other markers. TCR sequencing used cDNA made by reverse transcription of extracted RNA. The data were produced by immunoSEQ multiplex PCR, yet TCRdb's version contains in-frame clones alone and is incomplete. The sample is made up of about 300,000 clones, none counted only once. Sequencing was performed on CD4+ T cells sorted from a lymph node. Every receptor here comes from a C3H/HeJ mouse with alopecia areata. MHC haplotype of the strain: H2-k.

Regarding this clone: A much bigger clone sits one base away, suggesting this may be a read error. Genes here carry mouse names. Sequencing ends 4 residues short of the CDR3 end; the germline J gene provides the rest. The sample carries other DNA sequences with the same CDR3. The chain has TRBV19 and TRBJ2-2; 10 positions match TRBD1. CDR1 is FNHDT, CDR2 SITEND, per germline (reference sequence). J lost 1 base, V lost 3 bases, and 0 bases had no gene match. This CDR3 comprises 15 residues. CDR3 residues: CASSRDRGNTGQLYF. CDR3 DNA (partial): TGTGCCAGCAGTAGGGACAGGGGAAACACCGGG.

This clone was observed a handful of times. Germline and genes here are mouse. The sequenced fragment ends 4 residues before the CDR3 boundary, so the rest is inferred from the germline J gene. The V gene is TRBV13-1, the J gene TRBJ1-2; TRBD1 matches 7 bases. V was clipped by 4 bases and J by 0 bases; unmatched bases: 3. Germline CDR1 and CDR2: NSHNY and SYGAGN. CDR3 size: 14 residues. Partial CDR3 DNA: TGTGCCAGCAGTAGGGGACAGTCAAACTCC. The encoded protein is CASSRGQSNS. The whole CDR3 sequence reads CASSRGQSNSDYTF.

A few counts support this clone. Gene names are the mouse ones. The CDR3 end falls 4 residues outside the read, so it is completed with the germline J gene. V is TRBV13-1 and J is TRBJ2-5; tentative D call: TRBD2 (6 bases). Per germline, CDR1 NSHNY and CDR2 SYGAGN. V lost 3 bases and J 3 bases, leaving 8 bases between the germline ends. The CDR3 is 13 residues long. The chain's CDR3 is CASSVGVQDTQYF. The CDR3 DNA, read in part, is TGTGCCAGCAGTGTGGGGGTTCAAGAC.

A few counts support this clone. Gene names refer to mouse genes. The read terminates 4 residues before the CDR3 end, so the remaining end is supplied by the germline J gene. V and J are TRBV13-1 and TRBJ2-7; 7 nucleotides align to TRBD2. Germline V gene sequence: CDR1 NSHNY, CDR2 SYGAGN. The CDR3 totals 14 residues. After removal of 1 base from V and 2 bases from J, the junction contained 3 bases not matched to a gene. This CDR3 reads CASSDSWGTYEQYF. CDR3 DNA (partial): TGTGCCAGCAGTGATAGCTGGGGGACCTAT.

On this clone: Here the gene names and germline are mouse. The read finishes 4 residues shy of the CDR3 end, and the germline J gene is used to complete it. This chain links TRBV3 with TRBJ2-7; 12 nucleotides align to TRBD1. Germline loops: CDR1 SNHLY, CDR2 FYNGKV (reference sequence). There are 16 residues in the CDR3. CDR3 sequence reads: CASSLAGTGGVHEQYF. The sequenced part of the CDR3 DNA is TGTGCCAGCAGCTTAGCCGGGACAGGGGGCGTCCAT.

For this clone: Gene labels here are mouse ones. The read ends 4 residues early relative to the CDR3; the germline J gene fills the gap. Other DNA sequences in this sample translate to the same CDR3. The J gene is TRBJ2-1, the V gene TRBV13-1; 8 bases align to TRBD2. The germline gives CDR1 NSHNY, CDR2 SYGAGN. This CDR3 comprises 14 residues. J gave up 5 bases and V 0 bases, and 1 base lay outside the gene matches. The CDR3 here is CASSDVGGDAEQFF. The sequenced CDR3 bases are TGTGCCAGCAGTGATGTGGGGGGGGATGCT.

About this clone: These gene names are mouse names. CDR3 region: CASSMRDNSPLYF. The DNA read from the CDR3 is TGTGCCAGCAGTATGAGGGATAATTCGCCC. The chain joins TRBV19 to TRBJ1-6; D is unresolved. The read falls 3 residues short of the CDR3 end, and the missing part is taken from the germline J gene. TRBJ1-6 falls under the ORF class, with uncertain function. The germline CDR1 and CDR2 sequences are FNHDT and SITEND (reference sequence). There are 13 residues in the CDR3. Trimming shortened V by 2 bases and J by 5 bases, and 5 bases separated the two germline ends.

Regarding this clone: Gene names and germline match the mouse. The read finishes 4 residues shy of the CDR3 end, and the germline J gene is used to complete it. V usage is TRBV19 and J usage is TRBJ1-1; a weak D match, TRBD1 (6 bases). Between the trimmed V and J ends, which lost 3 bases and 4 bases, there was a span of 10 bases. Germline assignment: CDR1 FNHDT and CDR2 SITEND (reference sequence). There are 13 residues in the CDR3. The CDR3 loop is CASSKGGVTEVFF. Partial CDR3 DNA: TGTGCCAGCAGTAAGGGGGGCGTCACA.

Only a few counts were recorded for this clone. Gene labels here are mouse ones. Coverage ceases 4 residues before the CDR3 finishes, and the germline J gene fills in the end. The sample contains more than one DNA sequence encoding this CDR3. The chain combines TRBV19 with TRBJ2-7, with TRBD2 matching over 11 bases. Germline loops: CDR1 FNHDT, CDR2 SITEND (reference sequence). The CDR3 is 14 amino acids. CDR3 residues: CASSPRDWGYEQYF. CDR3 bases read: TGTGCCAGCAGTCCACGGGACTGGGGGTAT.

There are a few counts of this clone. These gene names are mouse names. The read gets to within 4 residues of the CDR3 end, and the germline J gene fills in the rest. The V and J genes are TRBV13-3 and TRBJ1-2; possible D gene TRBD1, 6 bases. Looked up from germline, CDR1 is NNHDY and CDR2 is SYVADS. V dropped 2 bases and J dropped 0 bases, with 8 bases sitting between them. The CDR3 has 14 residues. The CDR3 DNA, read in part, is TGTGCCAGCAGTGACCGACAGGCAAACTCC. Translated, it gives CASSDRQANS. The whole CDR3 protein is CASSDRQANSDYTF.

There are a few counts of this clone. Genes and germline are mouse. The read ends 4 residues shy of where the CDR3 ends; the end is completed using the germline J gene. The chain recombines TRBV19 with TRBJ2-1, with 9 bases matching TRBD1. Germline V gene lookup returns CDR1 FNHDT and CDR2 SITEND (reference sequence). The CDR3 is made up of 15 amino acids. Trimming cost V 1 base and J 5 bases; bases outside gene matches: 4. The covered CDR3 bases are TGTGCCAGCAGTATATCCGGGACAGGGCATGCT. As protein: CASSISGTGHA. The CDR3 in full is CASSISGTGHAEQFF.

This clone was found a few times. Gene labels here are mouse ones. The CDR3 is cut off 4 residues early in the read; its end comes from the germline J gene. J is TRBJ1-2 and V is TRBV1, with TRBD1 identical over 7 bases. The CDR3 sequence is 15 residues long. Unmatched junction bases numbered 5, after V lost 3 bases and J lost 1 base. CDR1 and CDR2 from the germline V gene are NSQYPW and LRSPGD (reference sequence). CDR3 loop: CTCSARQGKNSDYTF. The DNA read from the CDR3 is TGCACCTGCAGTGCCAGACAGGGAAAAAACTCC.

This clone was counted at least ten times. Gene names and germline match the mouse. This sample includes further DNA sequences coding for the same CDR3. CDR3 residues: CASSQAGTDAEQFF. The sequenced CDR3 bases are TGTGCCAGCAGCCAAGCGGGGACAGATGCT. The rearrangement uses TRBV5 and TRBJ2-1; 7 bases align to TRBD1. Coverage ceases 4 residues before the CDR3 finishes, and the germline J gene fills in the end. Germline trimming cut 1 base from V and 5 bases from J; bases unmatched to any gene: 2. The CDR3 extends over 14 amino acids. Germline V gives CDR1 LGHNA, CDR2 YNLKQL (reference sequence).

This clone was recorded a few times. Gene names follow the mouse nomenclature. The read terminates 4 residues ahead of where the CDR3 ends, so the germline J gene completes it. The genes are TRBV3 and TRBJ2-7; 7 bases align to TRBD2. The CDR3 has 13 amino acids. With 9 bases clipped from V and 0 bases from J, the junction kept 5 bases outside the gene matches. Germline CDR1 is SNHLY and CDR2 is FYNGKV (reference sequence). CDR3 DNA, as far as it was read: TGTGCCAGGGCCCTGGGGGACTCCTAT. Residues: CARALGDSY. The whole CDR3 protein reads CARALGDSYEQYF.

The table lists this clone with a few counts. The gene names given are mouse names. The observed sequence ends 3 residues before the CDR3 terminus, with the missing tail filled in from the germline J gene. V gene TRBV13-1 combines with J gene TRBJ1-6; the D gene is possibly TRBD1 (5 bases). TRBJ1-6 is sorted into the ORF group, with uncertain function. Germline V lookup: CDR1 NSHNY, CDR2 SYGAGN. The CDR3 spans 13 residues. V was trimmed by 9 bases and J by 7 bases, leaving 14 bases between them. The CDR3: CATGPGGNSPLYF. Partial CDR3 DNA: TGTGCCACTGGGCCGGGGGGGAATTCGCCC.

With respect to this clone: Gene and germline names: mouse. The missing CDR3 end, 4 residues past where the read stops, is filled in from the germline J gene. This same CDR3 is encoded by further DNA sequences in the sample. The V gene is TRBV19, the J gene TRBJ2-1; 12 bases are shared with TRBD2. This CDR3 has 16 residues. The ends lost 5 bases at V and 0 bases at J; junction bases unmatched: 3. CDR1 and CDR2 (germline): FNHDT, SITEND (reference sequence). CDR3 DNA (partial): TGTGCCAGCAGGCGGACTGGGGGGGGTAACTATGCT. Amino acids: CASRRTGGGNYA. The CDR3 as a whole reads CASRRTGGGNYAEQFF. Filled out from reference TRBV19 and TRBJ2-1, the complete variable domain reads GGIITQTPKFLIGQEGQKLTLKCQQNFNHDTMYWYRQDSGKGLRLIYYSITENDLQKGDLSEGYDASREKKSSFSLTVTSAQKNEMAVFLCASRRTGGGNYAEQFFGPGTRLTVL.

On this clone itself: The gene names here belong to mouse. The missing CDR3 end, 4 residues past where the read stops, is filled in from the germline J gene. This sequence joins TRBV13-1 and TRBJ2-2; TRBD1 matches 7 bases. Germline V lookup: CDR1 NSHNY, CDR2 SYGAGN. The CDR3 loop spans 15 amino acids. The junction had 3 bases not matched to a gene; V was cut back by 3 bases and J by 1 base. Here the CDR3 reads CASSARDRNTGQLYF. Partial CDR3 DNA: TGTGCCAGCAGTGCCCGGGACAGAAACACCGGG.

A remark on this clone: Any gene name here is a mouse gene name. The read terminates 4 residues before the CDR3 end, so the remaining end is supplied by the germline J gene. The chain joins TRBV1 to TRBJ2-1, with D possibly being TRBD1 (5 bases). Germline CDR1 and CDR2: NSQYPW and LRSPGD (reference sequence). Trimming removed 0 bases from V and 3 bases from J, with 9 bases in between. The CDR3 covers 15 residues. This CDR3 is CTCSADFRGYAEQFF. CDR3 bases read: TGCACCTGCAGTGCAGATTTTAGGGGCTATGCT.